This TCR beta chain is from a study of blood T cell repertoires in COVID-19 (TCRdb year 2020). Study-level background: The collaborator samples originated in the United States, Italy and Spain and spanned the acute and convalescent phases of COVID-19. The prospective study material was composed of cDNA or gDNA derived from T cells, B-cell-depleted T cells, or PBMCs. Samples were obtained from the ongoing ImmuneRACE study (first 160 participants) and from approximately 1,200 subjects provided by 6 global collaborators. Where available, HLA class I and class II types were obtained from metadata supplied by the sample provider rather than from assay-based typing. The repertoires were released in a freely available public database intended as a resource for research on the immune response to SARS-CoV-2. Nearly every sample came with metadata listing a de-identified subject ID, COVID-19 status, age in years and sex. The dataset comprised deeply sampled blood TCRbeta repertoires from subjects exposed to, actively infected with, or recovered from COVID-19.

Of note for this clone: It lacks a known antigen. No per-base quality is available; no much larger clone lies one base away.

TCRbeta CDR3 regions were amplified from genomic DNA by means of the immunoSEQ Assay, a bias-controlled multiplex PCR. In the source study's methods: The number of nucleated cells in each sample was estimated from the amplification of reference gene primers within the assay. To quantify the absolute abundance of each unique TCRbeta CDR3 rearrangement, sequence reads were collapsed and filtered. For each sample, productive Simpson clonality was calculated by taking the square root of Simpson's diversity index across productive rearrangements. TCRdb's version of the immuneACCESS table is confined to in-frame rearrangements and falls short of the full clone set. An unresolved V gene accounts for under half of the shortfall where checked; the remainder is of unknown origin. That table gives V, J and clone size, and the DNA gave D and trimming. Recorded for this sample are roughly 230,000 clones; around four fifths of them occurred a single time. Of the sample, 8.6% is held by the ten largest clones.

Study-wide conclusions, independent of this receptor: How much clinical and demographic metadata was included differed by source and by participant, and the metadata was provided uncurated.

Whole blood was collected in K2EDTA tubes by collaborating institutions according to the institutions' own protocols. For TCRbeta analysis, collaborators shipped samples as frozen whole blood, isolated PBMCs, or DNA extracted from either of those sample types. This sequence was found in a man aged 40-50 years with active or convalescent COVID-19. The sample was peripheral blood.

The nucleotides are TGTGCCAGCAGTCCCCGGACAGGGAACTATGGCTACACCTTC. The resulting protein is CASSPRTGNYGYTF. Recombination linked TRBV28 to TRBJ1-2; 8 bases in between match TRBD1. The CDR3 starts with the cysteine, ends with the phenylalanine, and has 14 residues. Only the CDR3 portion is preserved as DNA: 42 bases, with reading frame beginning at the first base. Germline trimming: 5 bases from V, 2 bases from J; junction bases outside gene matches: 4. Based on the germline V gene, the CDR1 and CDR2 sequences are MDHEN and SYDVKM.